Each of the 30 T cell receptor beta chains below was sequenced from the same sample in a study of shared clonotypes between healthy human individuals. The repertoire was sequenced with immunoSEQ multiplex PCR; TCRdb's copy has only in-frame clones and lacks some. This table holds roughly 1,600,000 clones, around 98.5% found once. Sequencing was carried out using naive CD4+ T cells sorted from blood. Documented subset: CD45RA+ positively selected. The origin of the receptors is a man under 40 in good health.

The gene calls are TRBV10-2 and TRBJ2-1; no firm D call. V lost 10 bases and J lost 7, with 11 bases in between. Germline V CDR1 and CDR2: WSHSY, SAAADI. CDR3 length: 11 residues. The CDR3 loop is CATTLTNEQFF. The CDR3 DNA reads TGCGCCACCACCCTTACAAATGAGCAGTTCTTC.

This sequence joins TRBV5-1 and TRBJ2-1; unclear D gene. CDR3 length: 15 amino acids. Germline V gives CDR1 SGHRS, CDR2 YFSETQ. The germline V and J ends were trimmed by 0 bases and 1 base, with 8 bases remaining between them. As DNA, the CDR3 is TGCGCCAGCAGCTTGGGGTCCTATTCCTACAATGAGCAGTTCTTC. Protein sequence: CASSLGSYSYNEQFF.

The chain uses TRBV18 and TRBJ1-1, with 9 bases identical to TRBD1. Per the germline V gene, CDR1 is KGHSH and CDR2 is LQKENI. J was trimmed by 2 bases and V by 5 bases; bases with no gene match: 3. There are 14 residues in the CDR3. CDR3: CASSVQGANTEAFF. CDR3 in DNA: TGTGCCAGCTCAGTACAGGGGGCAAACACTGAAGCTTTCTTT.

This clone was found once. The V and J genes are TRBV11-2 and TRBJ2-5; TRBD1 agrees at 7 bases. CDR1 is SGHAT and CDR2 is FQNNGV in the germline V gene. The CDR3 extends over 14 amino acids. The V and J ends lost 5 bases and 5 bases, in that order; junction bases with no gene match: 8. The CDR3 DNA follows: TGTGCCAGCAGCCCCGGGGACAGTACGGAGACCCAGTACTTC. This encodes CASSPGDSTETQYF.

This chain links TRBV28 with TRBJ2-5, with D maybe TRBD2 (5 bases). Germline loops: CDR1 MDHEN, CDR2 SYDVKM. The ends were cut back, 8 bases at V and 1 base at J, with 8 bases in the middle. The CDR3 has 12 amino acids. CDR3: CASEDFQETQYF. The CDR3 nucleotides read TGTGCCAGCGAGGACTTCCAAGAGACCCAGTACTTC.

The gene calls are TRBV28 and TRBJ1-5; no definite D call. This CDR3 spans 12 amino acids. V gave up 6 bases and J gave up 9 bases, with 12 bases separating them. The germline CDR1 and CDR2 sequences are MDHEN and SYDVKM. The CDR3 coding sequence is TGTGCCAGCAGCCACGAGGATGCGCCCCAGCATTTT. This encodes CASSHEDAPQHF.

The V call is TRBV14, the J call TRBJ2-1; 9 bases fit TRBD2. In germline, CDR1 is SGHDN, CDR2 FVKESK. After removal of 6 bases from V and 4 bases from J, the junction contained 10 bases not matched to a gene. CDR3 length: 16 residues. CDR3 residues: CASRESLAGQYNEQFF. CDR3 sequence (DNA): TGTGCCAGCAGGGAGAGTCTAGCGGGGCAATACAATGAGCAGTTCTTC.

The rearrangement uses TRBV18 and TRBJ2-7; D might be TRBD1 (6 bases). Germline V gene lookup returns CDR1 KGHSH and CDR2 LQKENI. V was shortened by 2 bases and J by 2 bases, with 10 bases between the two germline ends. This CDR3 contains 14 residues. The DNA of the CDR3 is TGTGCCAGCTCACCATTGGGGGCGGCCTACGAGCAGTACTTC. Amino acid sequence: CASSPLGAAYEQYF.

The V call is TRBV5-8, the J call TRBJ2-1; no definite D call. Per the germline V gene, CDR1 is SGHTS and CDR2 is YDEGEE. This CDR3 comprises 13 residues. Trimming pared 2 bases from V and 4 bases from J, leaving 7 bases between. This chain's CDR3 is CASSFTNYNEQFF. The CDR3 DNA reads TGTGCCAGCAGCTTTACAAATTACAATGAGCAGTTCTTC.

Regarding this clone: One junction end does not reproduce the germline sequence, and a read error may be involved. CDR3 nucleotides: TGTGCCGGCTCACCAGCAGATCCCGGGGGACCTGAAGCTTTCTTT. Translated, it gives CAGSPADPGGPEAFF. The chain couples TRBV18 to TRBJ1-1, with a tentative D call TRBD1 (5 bases). Germline-derived CDR1 and CDR2 are KGHSH and LQKENI. This CDR3 is built from 15 residues. The variable domain in full, with the rest retrieved from reference TRBV18 and TRBJ1-1, is NAGVMQNPRHLVRRRGQEARLRCSPMKGHSHVYWYRQLPEEGLKFMVYLQKENIIDESGMPKERFSAEFPKEGPSILRIQQVVRGDSAAYFCAGSPADPGGPEAFFGQGTRLTVV.

The chain combines TRBV7-3 with TRBJ2-4; D possibly corresponds to TRBD2 (6 bases). Trimming left V 1 base short and J 6 bases short, with 22 bases between. CDR1 SGHTA and CDR2 FQGTGA come from the germline V gene. The CDR3 is 18 residues long. The CDR3 here is CASSLKPPTGSGGNIQYF. The CDR3 DNA sequence: TGTGCCAGCAGCTTAAAACCACCCACGGGTTCCGGGGGAAACATTCAGTACTTC.

This chain connects TRBV27 to TRBJ2-5; D gene ambiguous. Trimming took off 10 bases at V and 2 bases at J, with 14 bases between the two ends. The V gene's germline CDR1 is MNHEY and CDR2 SMNVEV (reference sequence). The length of the CDR3 is 13 residues. CDR3 protein: CATRAQPQETQYF. In DNA, the CDR3 is TGTGCCACCCGTGCCCAGCCGCAAGAGACCCAGTACTTC.

The genes are TRBV12-5 and TRBJ2-1; weak D call: TRBD1 (5 bases). V was trimmed by 1 base and J by 1 base, leaving 17 bases between them. CDR3 size: 18 residues. Germline V gene sequence: CDR1 LGHNT, CDR2 FRNRAP. CDR3 DNA sequence: TGTGCTAGTGGTTTGGACACCCGTTTGACAGTATCCTACAATGAGCAGTTCTTC. It codes for CASGLDTRLTVSYNEQFF.

This chain links TRBV6-1 with TRBJ2-7, with 11 nucleotides matching TRBD1. Trimming took 6 bases from V and 4 from J; bases not matched to a gene: 8. This CDR3 contains 15 residues. CDR1 and CDR2 from the germline V gene are MNHNS and SASEGT. The CDR3 sequence: CASRTGTGGFYEQYF. DNA of the CDR3: TGTGCCAGCAGAACTGGGACAGGGGGTTTTTACGAGCAGTACTTC.

The genes are TRBV5-1 and TRBJ2-6; maybe TRBD2 (6 bases). The CDR3 runs 16 residues. V was shortened by 0 bases and J by 0 bases, with 7 bases between the two germline ends. From germline, CDR1 is SGHRS and CDR2 YFSETQ. The CDR3 protein is CASSLERASGANVLTF. The CDR3 DNA sequence: TGCGCCAGCAGCTTGGAGCGGGCCTCTGGGGCCAACGTCCTGACTTTC.

The chain joins TRBV28 to TRBJ1-3, with unresolved D. Trimming left V 10 bases short and J 0 bases short, with 13 bases between. The CDR3 extends over 14 amino acids. The germline V gene encodes CDR1 MDHEN and CDR2 SYDVKM. The CDR3 protein is CATLTRDSGNTIYF. The CDR3 coding sequence is TGTGCCACCCTAACTCGGGACTCTGGAAACACCATATATTTT. Supplemented by reference TRBV28 and TRBJ1-3, the full variable domain reads DVKVTQSSRYLVKRTGEKVFLECVQDMDHENMFWYRQDPGLGLRLIYFSYDVKMKEKGDIPEGYSVSREKKERFSLILESASTNQTSMYLCATLTRDSGNTIYFGEGSWLTVV.

The chain uses TRBV29-1 and TRBJ2-7; 8 bases are shared with TRBD1. J was trimmed by 4 bases and V by 5 bases; bases with no gene match: 4. The germline V gene has CDR1 SQVTM and CDR2 ANQGSEA. This CDR3 is 12 amino acids long. The CDR3 DNA is TGCAGCGTTTCGACAGGGGTATACGAGCAGTACTTC. It translates to CSVSTGVYEQYF.

The chain joins TRBV5-1 to TRBJ2-1, with D tentatively TRBD1 (6 bases). Between the trimmed V and J ends, which lost 0 bases and 0 bases, there was a span of 10 bases. The CDR3 has 16 amino acids. The V gene's germline CDR1 is SGHRS and CDR2 YFSETQ. In DNA, the CDR3 is TGCGCCAGCAGCTTGGGTGGGGGCTTCTCCTACAATGAGCAGTTCTTC. It translates to CASSLGGGFSYNEQFF.

V and J are TRBV2 and TRBJ1-2; D gene ambiguous. CDR1 is SNHLY and CDR2 is FYNNEI in the germline V gene. V lost 9 bases and J lost 8, with 16 bases in between. The CDR3 contains 12 residues. DNA for the CDR3: TGTGCCAGTAGACAAGTTGGGTCGGGCTACACCTTC. Protein sequence: CASRQVGSGYTF.

This sequence joins TRBV7-6 and TRBJ1-4; 9 bases align to TRBD1. V trimming: 5 bases; J trimming: 6 bases; junction bases outside the gene matches: 16. CDR3 length equals 18 residues. The germline CDR1 and CDR2 sequences are SGHVS and FNYEAQ. The CDR3 DNA reads as TGTGCCAGCAGCCGAGTTAGGGACAGGGTGGTTCAGGATGAAAAACTGTTTTTT. Protein product: CASSRVRDRVVQDEKLFF.

The chain combines TRBV29-1 with TRBJ2-3; D is unclear. The CDR3 contains 13 residues. Germline assignment: CDR1 SQVTM and CDR2 ANQGSEA. V lost 5 bases to trimming and J lost 1 base, with 10 bases between them. In nucleotides, the CDR3 is TGCAGCGTTCGTGGTAGGGGCACAGATACGCAGTATTTT. Amino acids: CSVRGRGTDTQYF.

Only one count was recorded for this clone. CDR3: CSLAGTDEQFF. The CDR3 bases are TGCAGTTTAGCGGGTACTGATGAGCAGTTCTTC. The chain carries TRBV20-1 and TRBJ2-1; TRBD2 aligns across 7 bases. V trimming: 8 bases; J trimming: 8 bases; junction bases outside the gene matches: 6. This CDR3 comprises 11 residues. CDR1 is DFQATT, CDR2 SNEGSKA, per germline (reference sequence).

This chain uses TRBV6-5 with TRBJ1-2, with a tentative D call TRBD1 (6 bases). Trimming took off 2 bases at V and 8 bases at J, with 18 bases between the two ends. The CDR3 is made up of 15 amino acids. Germline assignment: CDR1 MNHEY and CDR2 SVGAGI. As DNA, the CDR3 is TGTGCCAGCAGTTACCAACTACAGGGAGGCGGGGGCTACACCTTC. It specifies CASSYQLQGGGGYTF.

The chain combines TRBV4-1 with TRBJ2-3, with D possibly matching TRBD2 (6 bases). The germline V gene encodes CDR1 MGHRA and CDR2 YSYEKL. This CDR3 has 11 amino acids. V was shortened by 3 bases and J by 12 bases, with 10 bases between the two germline ends. The CDR3 region has the DNA TGCGCCAGCAGCCAGGGACTTAAACAGTATTTT. Encoded protein: CASSQGLKQYF.

The chain carries TRBV5-1 and TRBJ2-3; 7 nucleotides align to TRBD2. J lost 4 bases, V lost 0 bases, and 2 bases had no gene match. The CDR3 length is 14 residues. Germline CDR1 SGHRS, CDR2 YFSETQ. CDR3 in amino acids: CASSLAAGADTQYF. DNA for the CDR3: TGCGCCAGCAGCTTGGCGGCGGGGGCAGATACGCAGTATTTT.

The J gene is TRBJ1-1, the V gene TRBV6-5; D is undetermined. CDR3 size: 13 residues. In germline, CDR1 is MNHEY, CDR2 SVGAGI. Deletions cut 7 bases from V and 3 bases from J, with 12 bases between. DNA for the CDR3: TGTGCCAGCATCGACCCACTGCACACTGAAGCTTTCTTT. Its translation is CASIDPLHTEAFF.

On this clone itself: Other DNA variants within this sample encode the same CDR3. The J gene is TRBJ2-1, the V gene TRBV20-1; D uncertain. Trimming took 2 bases from V and 8 from J, leaving 4 bases between them. The CDR3 runs to 10 residues. The germline V gene has CDR1 DFQATT and CDR2 SNEGSKA (reference sequence). The CDR3 nucleotides read TGCAGTGCTAGAAGGGATGAGCAGTTCTTC. This translates into CSARRDEQFF.

The chain combines TRBV2 with TRBJ2-5; 9 bases are shared with TRBD1. V shed 7 bases and J 7 bases; nucleotides not matched to a gene: 10. In germline, CDR1 is SNHLY, CDR2 FYNNEI. The CDR3 runs to 14 residues. The CDR3 bases are TGTGCCAGCAACGCACAGGGGGCAAAAAGGACCCAGTACTTC. Translating it yields CASNAQGAKRTQYF.

With regard to this clone: This CDR3 is also generated by other DNA sequences in the sample. The V call is TRBV7-8, the J call TRBJ1-5, with D hard to call. With 0 bases removed from V and 6 bases from J, the gap between germline ends came to 3 bases. Per the germline V gene, CDR1 is SGHVS and CDR2 is FQNEAQ. This CDR3 comprises 12 residues. In DNA, the CDR3 is TGTGCCAGCAGCTTAGCGGGTCAGCCCCAGCATTTT. As protein: CASSLAGQPQHF.

The J gene is TRBJ2-7, the V gene TRBV11-2; weak D call: TRBD2 (6 bases). V lost 5 bases, J lost 0 bases, and 11 bases lay in between. Looked up from germline, CDR1 is SGHAT and CDR2 is FQNNGV. This CDR3 is built from 14 residues. CDR3 sequence (DNA): TGTGCCAGCAGCACCCGGGGGAGCTCCTACGAGCAGTACTTC. Translated: CASSTRGSSYEQYF.